This TCR beta chain is from a study of regulatory T cells in long-lasting Graves disease. Study summary: The definition of persistent Graves' disease was over 5 years of antithyroid drugs with positive TSH receptor antibodies. Points from the study as a whole: Persistent-disease Graves' patients showed less TCR diversity than new cases. Persistent disease preferred TRBV28, TRBJ1-2 and TRBJ2-5; new disease, TRBV20-1 and TRBJ2-1.

CDR1 is SGHRS and CDR2 is YFSETQ in the germline V gene. The length of the CDR3 is 15 residues. V dropped 2 bases and J dropped 7 bases, with 19 bases sitting between them. Arm-PCR of CDR3 regions and iRepertoire HTBI primers were used to build TCR beta libraries. TCRdb reprocessed the multiplex PCR reads via MiXCR and lists one record per CDR3 protein. The sample yields about 470,000 distinct CDR3 sequences, about 22% seen once. Notes on this clonotype: Its antigen is not identified.

Time point noted: persistent/refractory GD, antithyroid drugs over 5 years with positive TRAb. Extracted RNA from PBMCs served as the source of the TCR library. The chain is built from TRBV5-1 and TRBJ2-7, with a possible D match to TRBD2 (5 bases). This sample comprised peripheral blood mononuclear cells (PBMCs), obtained when the disease was refractory, from a patient treated with antithyroid drugs. The sequence was obtained from a female donor with Graves disease. CDR3 sequence: CASSLAAGIPGEQYF. The CDR3 nucleotides are TGCGCCAGCAGCTTAGCCGCCGGGATTCCTGGGGAGCAGTACTTC.